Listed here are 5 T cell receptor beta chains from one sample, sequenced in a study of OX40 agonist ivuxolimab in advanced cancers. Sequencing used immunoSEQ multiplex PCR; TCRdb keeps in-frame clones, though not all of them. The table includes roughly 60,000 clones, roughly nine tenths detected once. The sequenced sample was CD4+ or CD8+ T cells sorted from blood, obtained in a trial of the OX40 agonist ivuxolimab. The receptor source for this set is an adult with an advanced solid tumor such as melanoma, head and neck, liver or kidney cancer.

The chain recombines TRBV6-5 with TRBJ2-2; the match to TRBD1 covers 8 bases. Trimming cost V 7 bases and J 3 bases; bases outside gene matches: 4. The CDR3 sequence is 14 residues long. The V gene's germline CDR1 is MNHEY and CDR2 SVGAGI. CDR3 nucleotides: TGTGCCAGCACAGGGGGCGGGTACACCGGGGAGCTGTTTTTT. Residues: CASTGGGYTGELFF.

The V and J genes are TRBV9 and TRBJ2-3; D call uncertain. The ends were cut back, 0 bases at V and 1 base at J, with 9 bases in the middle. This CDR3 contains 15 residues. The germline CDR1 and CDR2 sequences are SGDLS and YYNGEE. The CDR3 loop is CASSVVPRGTDTQYF. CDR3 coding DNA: TGTGCCAGCAGCGTAGTACCACGAGGCACAGATACGCAGTATTTT. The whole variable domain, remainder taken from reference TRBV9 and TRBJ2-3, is DSGVTQTPKHLITATGQRVTLRCSPRSGDLSVYWYQQSLDQGLQFLIQYYNGEERAKGNILERFSAQQFPDLHSELNLSSLELGDSALYFCASSVVPRGTDTQYFGPGTRLTVL.

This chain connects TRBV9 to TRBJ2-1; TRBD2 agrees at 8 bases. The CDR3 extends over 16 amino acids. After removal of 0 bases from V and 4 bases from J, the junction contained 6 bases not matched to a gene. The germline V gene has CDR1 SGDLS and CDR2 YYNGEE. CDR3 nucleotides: TGTGCCAGCAGCGTAGCTCGGGGCGGGAGGTACAATGAGCAGTTCTTC. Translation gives CASSVARGGRYNEQFF.

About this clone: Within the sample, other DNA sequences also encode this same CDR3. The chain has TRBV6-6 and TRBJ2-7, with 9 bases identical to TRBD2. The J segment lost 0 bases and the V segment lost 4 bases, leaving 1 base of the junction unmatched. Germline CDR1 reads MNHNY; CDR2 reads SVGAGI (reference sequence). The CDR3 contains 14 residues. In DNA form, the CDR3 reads TGTGCCAGCAGTTGGACTAGCGTCTCCTACGAGCAGTACTTC. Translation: CASSWTSVSYEQYF.

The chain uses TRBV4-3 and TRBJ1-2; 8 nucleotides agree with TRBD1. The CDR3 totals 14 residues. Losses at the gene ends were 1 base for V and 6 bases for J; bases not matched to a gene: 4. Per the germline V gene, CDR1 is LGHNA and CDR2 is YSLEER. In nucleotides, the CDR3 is TGCGCCAGCAGCCAAGCCGACAGGGGACATGGCTACACCTTC. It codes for CASSQADRGHGYTF.